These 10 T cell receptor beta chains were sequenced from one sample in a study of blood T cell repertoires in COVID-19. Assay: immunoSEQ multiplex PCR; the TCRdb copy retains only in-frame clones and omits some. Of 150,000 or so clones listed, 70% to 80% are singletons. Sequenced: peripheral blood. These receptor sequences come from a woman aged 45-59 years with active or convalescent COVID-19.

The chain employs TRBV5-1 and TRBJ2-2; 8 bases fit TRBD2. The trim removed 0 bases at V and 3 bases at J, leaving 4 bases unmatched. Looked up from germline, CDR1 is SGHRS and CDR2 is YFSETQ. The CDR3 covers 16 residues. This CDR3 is CASSLGPAGDTGELFF. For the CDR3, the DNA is TGCGCCAGCAGCTTGGGTCCAGCGGGGGACACCGGGGAGCTGTTTTTT.

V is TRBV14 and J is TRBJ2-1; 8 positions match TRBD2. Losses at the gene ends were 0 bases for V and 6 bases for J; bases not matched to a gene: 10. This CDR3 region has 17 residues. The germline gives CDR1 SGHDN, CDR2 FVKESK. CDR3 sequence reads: CASSQELRGGFGNEQFF. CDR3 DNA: TGTGCCAGCAGCCAAGAACTACGGGGGGGATTCGGCAATGAGCAGTTCTTC.

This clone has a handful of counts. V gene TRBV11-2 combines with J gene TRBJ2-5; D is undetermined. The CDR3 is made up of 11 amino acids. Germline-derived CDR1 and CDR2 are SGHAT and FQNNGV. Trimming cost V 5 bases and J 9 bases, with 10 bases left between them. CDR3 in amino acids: CASSVGGPQYF. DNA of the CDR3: TGTGCCAGCAGCGTAGGTGGGCCCCAGTACTTC.

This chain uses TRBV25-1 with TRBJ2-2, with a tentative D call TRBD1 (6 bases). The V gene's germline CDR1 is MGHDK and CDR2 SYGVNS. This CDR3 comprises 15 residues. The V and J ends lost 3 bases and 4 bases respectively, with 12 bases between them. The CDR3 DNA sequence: TGTGCCAGCAGTGACTTCGGACAGCCCACCGGGGAGCTGTTTTTT. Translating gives CASSDFGQPTGELFF. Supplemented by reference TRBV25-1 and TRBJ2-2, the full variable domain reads EADIYQTPRYLVIGTGKKITLECSQTMGHDKMYWYQQDPGMELHLIHYSYGVNSTEKGDLSSESTVSRIRTEHFPLTLESARPSHTSQYLCASSDFGQPTGELFFGEGSRLTVL.

The CDR3 bases are TGCGCCAGCAGCTTGGCTGGCGCTAGCAGCCTTGAGCAGTTCTTC. Translation gives CASSLAGASSLEQFF. The chain combines TRBV5-1 with TRBJ2-1; maybe TRBD2 (5 bases). The V and J ends lost 0 bases and 9 bases respectively, with 16 bases between them. The CDR3 consists of 15 residues. Germline V CDR1 and CDR2: SGHRS, YFSETQ.

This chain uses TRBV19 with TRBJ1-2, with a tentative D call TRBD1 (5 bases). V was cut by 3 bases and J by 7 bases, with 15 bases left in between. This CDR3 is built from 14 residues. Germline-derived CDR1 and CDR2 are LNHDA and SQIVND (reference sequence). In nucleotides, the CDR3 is TGTGCCAGTAGTATGGGCAGGGAAGTGTCTGGCTACACCTTC. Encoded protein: CASSMGREVSGYTF.

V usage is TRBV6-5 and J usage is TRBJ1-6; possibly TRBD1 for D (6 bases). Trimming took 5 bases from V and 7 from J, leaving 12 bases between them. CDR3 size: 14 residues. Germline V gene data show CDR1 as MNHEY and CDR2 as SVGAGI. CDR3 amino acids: CASSLRDINSPLHF. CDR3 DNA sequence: TGTGCCAGCAGTCTCCGGGACATAAATTCACCCCTCCACTTT.

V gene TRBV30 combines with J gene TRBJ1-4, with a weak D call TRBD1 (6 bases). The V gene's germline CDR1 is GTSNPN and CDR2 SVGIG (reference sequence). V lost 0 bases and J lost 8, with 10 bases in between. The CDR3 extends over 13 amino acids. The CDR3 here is CAWSVRGSEKLFF. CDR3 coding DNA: TGTGCCTGGAGTGTCAGGGGATCGGAAAAACTGTTTTTT.

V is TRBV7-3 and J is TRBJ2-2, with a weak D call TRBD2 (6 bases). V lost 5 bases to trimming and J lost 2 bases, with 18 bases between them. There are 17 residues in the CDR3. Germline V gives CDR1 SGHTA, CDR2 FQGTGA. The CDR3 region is CASSLRGSGLNTGELFF. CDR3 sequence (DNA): TGTGCCAGCAGCCTCCGGGGTAGCGGCCTTAACACCGGGGAGCTGTTTTTT.

The DNA of the CDR3 is TGTGCCAGCAGTGAAGCGATCTTTAGAAAGCGTGGGACTAGTAGCAATCAGCCCCAGCATTTT. It yields the protein CASSEAIFRKRGTSSNQPQHF. This chain connects TRBV6-1 to TRBJ1-5; tentative D call: TRBD1 (5 bases). CDR3 length: 21 residues. Trimming removed 0 bases at V and 0 bases at J, with 24 bases between. Germline CDR1 and CDR2: MNHNS and SASEGT.